This T cell receptor (beta chain) was observed in a study of T cell responses to AZD1222 COVID-19 vaccine. Regarding the study as a whole: Seropositive status at baseline applied to only five or six AZD1222 recipients.

The CDR3 length is 15 residues. Germline CDR1 is LGHNA and CDR2 is YNFKEQ. Trimming removed 1 base from V and 5 bases from J, with 15 bases in between. On this clone: What it binds is unknown.

Here immunoSEQ multiplex PCR was the method, and the copy in TCRdb shows in-frame clones only, minus some. The sample carries about 150,000 clones, approximately 78% recorded once. The source is an adult in good health. The chain has TRBV4-2 and TRBJ2-7; D gene unclear. The sample in question was peripheral blood, obtained on day 0 of MenACWY control vaccination. CDR3: CASSQGQKPSDEQYF. DNA of the CDR3: TGTGCCAGCAGCCAAGGTCAGAAACCCTCGGACGAGCAGTACTTC.